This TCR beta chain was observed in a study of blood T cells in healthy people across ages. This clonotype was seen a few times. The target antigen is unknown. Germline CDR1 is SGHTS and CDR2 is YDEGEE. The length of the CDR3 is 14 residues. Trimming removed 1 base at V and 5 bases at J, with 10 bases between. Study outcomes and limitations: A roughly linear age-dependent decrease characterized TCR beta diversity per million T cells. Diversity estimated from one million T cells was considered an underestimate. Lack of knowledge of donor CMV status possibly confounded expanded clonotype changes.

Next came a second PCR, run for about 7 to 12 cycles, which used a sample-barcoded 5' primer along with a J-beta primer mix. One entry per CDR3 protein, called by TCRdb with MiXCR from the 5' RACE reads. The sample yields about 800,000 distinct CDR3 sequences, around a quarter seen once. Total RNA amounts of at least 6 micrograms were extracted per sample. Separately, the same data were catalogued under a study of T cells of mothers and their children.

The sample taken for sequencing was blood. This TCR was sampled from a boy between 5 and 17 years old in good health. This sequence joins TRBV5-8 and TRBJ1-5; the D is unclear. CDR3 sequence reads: CASSLFDGDQPQHF. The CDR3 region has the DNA TGTGCCAGCAGCTTGTTCGACGGGGATCAGCCCCAGCATTTT.